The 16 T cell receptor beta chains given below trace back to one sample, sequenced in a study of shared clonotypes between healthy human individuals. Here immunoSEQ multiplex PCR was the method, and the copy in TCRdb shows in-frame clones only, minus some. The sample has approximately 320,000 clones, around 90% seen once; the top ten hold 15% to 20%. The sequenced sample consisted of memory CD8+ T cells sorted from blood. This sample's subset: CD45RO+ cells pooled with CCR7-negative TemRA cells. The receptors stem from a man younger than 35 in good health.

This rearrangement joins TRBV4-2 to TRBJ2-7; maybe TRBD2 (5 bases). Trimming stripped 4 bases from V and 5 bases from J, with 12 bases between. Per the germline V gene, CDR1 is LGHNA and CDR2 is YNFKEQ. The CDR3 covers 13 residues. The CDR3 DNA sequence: TGTGCCAGCAGCCCAGGACTGGCCCACGAGCAGTACTTC. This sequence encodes CASSPGLAHEQYF.

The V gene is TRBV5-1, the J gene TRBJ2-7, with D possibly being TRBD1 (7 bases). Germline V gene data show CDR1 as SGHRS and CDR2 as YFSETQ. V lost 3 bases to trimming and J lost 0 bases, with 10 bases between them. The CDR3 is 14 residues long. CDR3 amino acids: CASSSGDSSYEQYF. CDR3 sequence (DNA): TGCGCCAGCAGCTCGGGGGACAGCTCCTACGAGCAGTACTTC. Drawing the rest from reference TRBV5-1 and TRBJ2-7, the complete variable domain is KAGVTQTPRYLIKTRGQQVTLSCSPISGHRSVSWYQQTPGQGLQFLFEYFSETQRNKGNFPGRFSGRQFSNSRSEMNVSTLELGDSALYLCASSSGDSSYEQYFGPGTRLTVT.

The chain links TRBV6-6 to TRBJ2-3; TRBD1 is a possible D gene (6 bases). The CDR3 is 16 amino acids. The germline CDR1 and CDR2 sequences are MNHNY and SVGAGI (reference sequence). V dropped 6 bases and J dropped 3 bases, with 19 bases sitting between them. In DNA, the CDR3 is TGTGCCAGCAGGAACCCACAGGGTTATGTGACAGATACGCAGTATTTT. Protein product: CASRNPQGYVTDTQYF.

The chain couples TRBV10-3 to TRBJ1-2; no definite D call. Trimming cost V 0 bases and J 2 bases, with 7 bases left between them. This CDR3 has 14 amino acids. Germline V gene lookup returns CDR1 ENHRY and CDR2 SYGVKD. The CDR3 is CAISESYGNYGYTF. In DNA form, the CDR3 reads TGTGCCATCAGTGAGTCTTATGGAAACTATGGCTACACCTTC.

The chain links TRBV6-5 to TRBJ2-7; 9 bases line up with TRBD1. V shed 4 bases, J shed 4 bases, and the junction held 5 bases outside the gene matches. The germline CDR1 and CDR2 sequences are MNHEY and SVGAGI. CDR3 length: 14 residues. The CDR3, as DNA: TGTGCCAGCAGTTGGACAGGGGAATCATACGAGCAGTACTTC. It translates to CASSWTGESYEQYF.

The CDR3 DNA reads TGTGCCAGCAGTTTGAGACGGGACAGCAATCAGCCCCAGCATTTT. This gives the protein CASSLRRDSNQPQHF. The chain is built from TRBV28 and TRBJ1-5; D is perhaps TRBD1 (5 bases). V lost 3 bases, J lost 1 base, and 10 bases lay in between. The CDR3 is made up of 15 amino acids. Germline V gene lookup returns CDR1 MDHEN and CDR2 SYDVKM.

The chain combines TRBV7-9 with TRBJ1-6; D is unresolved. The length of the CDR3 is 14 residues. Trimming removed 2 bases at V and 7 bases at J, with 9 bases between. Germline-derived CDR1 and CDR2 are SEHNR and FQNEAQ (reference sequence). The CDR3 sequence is CASSLWSANSPLHF. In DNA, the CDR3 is TGTGCCAGCAGCTTATGGTCGGCAAATTCACCCCTCCACTTT.

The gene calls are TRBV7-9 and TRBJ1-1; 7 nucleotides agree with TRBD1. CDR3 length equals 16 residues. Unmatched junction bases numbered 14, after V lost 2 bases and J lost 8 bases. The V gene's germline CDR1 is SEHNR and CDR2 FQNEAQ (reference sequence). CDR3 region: CASSLLSWMGQPEAFF. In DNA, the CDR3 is TGTGCCAGCAGCTTATTAAGTTGGATGGGACAGCCGGAAGCTTTCTTT.

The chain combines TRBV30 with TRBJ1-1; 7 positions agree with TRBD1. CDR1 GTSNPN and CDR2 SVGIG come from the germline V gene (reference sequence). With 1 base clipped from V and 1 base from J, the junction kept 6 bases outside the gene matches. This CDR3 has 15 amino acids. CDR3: CAWSDLQGQNTEAFF. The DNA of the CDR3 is TGTGCCTGGAGTGATTTACAGGGGCAGAACACTGAAGCTTTCTTT.

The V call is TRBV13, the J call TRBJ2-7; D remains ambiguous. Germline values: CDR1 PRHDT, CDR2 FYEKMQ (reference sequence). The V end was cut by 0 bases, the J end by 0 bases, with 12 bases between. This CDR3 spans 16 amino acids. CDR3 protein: CASSLGSLGRSYEQYF. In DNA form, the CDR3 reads TGTGCCAGCAGCTTAGGCTCGCTCGGACGCTCCTACGAGCAGTACTTC.

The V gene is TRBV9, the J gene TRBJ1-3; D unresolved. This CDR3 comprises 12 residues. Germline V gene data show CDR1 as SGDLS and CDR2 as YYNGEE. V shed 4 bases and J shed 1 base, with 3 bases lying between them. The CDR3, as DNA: TGTGCCAGCAGCCAGTCTGGAAACACCATATATTTT. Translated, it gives CASSQSGNTIYF.

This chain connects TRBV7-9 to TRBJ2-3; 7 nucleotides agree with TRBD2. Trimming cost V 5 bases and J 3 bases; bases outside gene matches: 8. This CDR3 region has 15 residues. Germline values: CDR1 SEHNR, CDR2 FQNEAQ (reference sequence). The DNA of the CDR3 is TGTGCCAGCAGCCCGCGGAGCGGGATAACAGATACGCAGTATTTT. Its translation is CASSPRSGITDTQYF.

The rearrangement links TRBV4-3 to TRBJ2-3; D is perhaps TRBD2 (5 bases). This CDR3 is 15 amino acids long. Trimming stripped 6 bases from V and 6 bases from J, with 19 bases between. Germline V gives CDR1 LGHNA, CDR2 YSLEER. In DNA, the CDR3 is TGCGCCAGCAGTCGCGGCGAGGGAAGTGGGGATACGCAGTATTTT. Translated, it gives CASSRGEGSGDTQYF.

The CDR3 DNA reads TGTGCCAGCAGCGTAGGGGTAGCCGGATCCTACGAGCAGTACTTC. Translating gives CASSVGVAGSYEQYF. The chain links TRBV9 to TRBJ2-7, with no clear D. Germline CDR1 and CDR2: SGDLS and YYNGEE. CDR3 length equals 15 residues. Trimming shortened V by 0 bases and J by 1 base, and 11 bases separated the two germline ends.

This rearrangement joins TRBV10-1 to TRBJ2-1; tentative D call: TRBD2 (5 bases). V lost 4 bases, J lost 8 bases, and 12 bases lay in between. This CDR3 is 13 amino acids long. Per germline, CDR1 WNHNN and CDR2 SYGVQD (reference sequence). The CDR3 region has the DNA TGCGCCAGCAGTGCGCGGGCTCAGGATGAGCAGTTCTTC. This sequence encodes CASSARAQDEQFF.

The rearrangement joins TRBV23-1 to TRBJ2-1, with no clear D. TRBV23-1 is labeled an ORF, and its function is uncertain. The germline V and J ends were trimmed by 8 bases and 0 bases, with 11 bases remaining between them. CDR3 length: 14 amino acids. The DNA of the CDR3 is TGCGCCAGCGGTAATCTACGCTCCTACAATGAGCAGTTCTTC. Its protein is CASGNLRSYNEQFF.